The entry below describes one T cell receptor beta chain. Its specificity is not known. The sample originates from a study of cytomegalovirus exposure and HLA in healthy donors. Overall study findings and caveats: In a later analysis, HLA-associated beta chains showed higher expansion and lower generation probabilities than comparable chains.

Trimming removed 5 bases from V and 4 bases from J; junction bases left unmatched: 4. Germline loops: CDR1 SNHLY, CDR2 FYNNEI. This CDR3 contains 15 residues. The PCR made use of 60 Vbeta and 13 Jbeta primers. The table came from immunoSEQ multiplex PCR; TCRdb's copy has only in-frame clones and leaves some out. The sample carries about 170,000 clones, approximately 80% recorded once. The sequence came from a woman under 30 in good health and CMV-seronegative. V is TRBV2 and J is TRBJ2-1; 11 nucleotides match TRBD2. Sequenced: PBMCs. DNA for the CDR3: TGTGCCAGCAGTCGGGGACTAGCGGTATACAATGAGCAGTTCTTC. Its protein product is CASSRGLAVYNEQFF.